The rows below give T cell receptor beta chains drawn from one sample of a study of blood T cell repertoires in COVID-19. TCRdb's table, derived via immunoSEQ multiplex PCR, lists solely in-frame clones and lacks some. This sample has under 300,000 clones; 84% occur once, and the top ten carry about 1.5%. Sequenced material: peripheral blood. The receptors here all came from a woman between 40 and 55 years old who had recovered from COVID-19. CDR3s leave out the opening cysteine and the closing phenylalanine or tryptophan. Each record gives: J gene, V gene, CDR3 protein.

TRBJ2-2,TRBV28,ASSLPAAGSTGELF
TRBJ1-2,TRBV28,ASSFLGQGAQGYT
TRBJ2-3,TRBV6-1,ASGEGNGDTQY
TRBJ1-4,TRBV4-2,ASSQVSPLSPGEKLF
TRBJ1-1,TRBV6-5,ASSRVNTEAF
TRBJ2-7,TRBV9,ASSVGTASSYEQY
TRBJ1-2,TRBV13,ASSLQGATNYGYT
TRBJ1-3,TRBV5-1,ASSTRGGANGNTIY
TRBJ1-2,TRBV30,AWGGARQGRDYGYT
TRBJ1-6,TRBV6-5,ASTETDNSPLH
TRBJ1-4,TRBV2,ASRIQGSTEKLF
TRBJ2-2,TRBV7-9,ASSPDRNTGELF
TRBJ1-2,TRBV2,ARQGAYGYT
TRBJ1-2,TRBV30,AWSVRGNYGYT
TRBJ1-4,TRBV7-9,ASSLVEDSNEKLF
TRBJ1-2,TRBV28,ASSLTGTDHIGYT
TRBJ2-1,TRBV6-5,ASNGGGSYNEQF
TRBJ2-7,TRBV6-5,ASSYSVVGYEQY
TRBJ2-3,TRBV5-5,ASSPLESTDTQY
TRBJ2-5,TRBV19,ASSPGAGVRRVETQY
TRBJ1-3,TRBV6-5,ASSLTGSPGNTIY
TRBJ2-1,TRBV11-2,ASSLVARVNEQF
TRBJ1-1,TRBV6-5,ASSGKGDTEAF
TRBJ1-4,TRBV28,ASSLMGARGEKLF
TRBJ1-4,TRBV3-1/TRBV3-2,ASSTGQGPNEKLF
TRBJ1-2,TRBV28,ASSLPGNEYGYT
TRBJ2-2,TRBV5-1,ASSLGQGASSGELF
TRBJ2-7,TRBV20-1,SAPQGREQY
TRBJ1-1,TRBV3-1/TRBV3-2,ASSQFIGRHPNTEAF
TRBJ1-2,TRBV6-1,ASSDSTGGNYGYT
TRBJ1-2,TRBV6-5,ASKLTGVNGYT
TRBJ1-4,TRBV19,ASSRKGAANEKLF
TRBJ1-1,TRBV11-3,ASRGDRGSNTEAF
TRBJ2-5,TRBV4-2,ASSLGTNQETQY
TRBJ1-4,TRBV20-1,SASPRAGNEKLF